The 8 T cell receptor beta chains in this list originate from one sample, sequenced in a study of cytomegalovirus exposure and HLA in healthy donors. This PCR relied on a set of 60 Vbeta primers and 13 Jbeta primers. Method: immunoSEQ multiplex PCR; TCRdb's copy keeps in-frame clones and lacks some. The data contain 150,000 to 180,000 clones, approximately 80% of them singletons. The sample comprised PBMCs. These receptor sequences come from a man aged 25-45 years in good health and CMV-seropositive.

This clone was observed a handful of times. This CDR3 is also generated by other DNA sequences in the sample. The rearrangement joins TRBV5-5 to TRBJ2-7; TRBD1 matches at 7 bases. V lost 1 base and J lost 5; bases outside the gene matches: 6. The CDR3 runs 14 residues. Germline V lookup: CDR1 SGHKS, CDR2 YYEKEE (reference sequence). The CDR3 nucleotides are TGTGCCAGCAGCTTGCGAGGGGGCGAAGACGAGCAGTACTTC. Amino acids: CASSLRGGEDEQYF.

The rearrangement uses TRBV5-1 and TRBJ1-2; TRBD1 matches at 8 bases. This CDR3 spans 15 amino acids. The V gene's germline CDR1 is SGHRS and CDR2 YFSETQ. After removal of 0 bases from V and 8 bases from J, the junction contained 9 bases not matched to a gene. The CDR3 loop reads CASSLEAGGGSGYTF. In DNA, the CDR3 is TGCGCCAGCAGCTTGGAGGCAGGGGGCGGGTCGGGCTACACCTTC. Looking up the rest from reference TRBV5-1 and TRBJ1-2 gives the full variable domain: KAGVTQTPRYLIKTRGQQVTLSCSPISGHRSVSWYQQTPGQGLQFLFEYFSETQRNKGNFPGRFSGRQFSNSRSEMNVSTLELGDSALYLCASSLEAGGGSGYTFGSGTRLTVV.

The chain links TRBV27 to TRBJ2-7; 8 nucleotides agree with TRBD1. The germline V gene has CDR1 MNHEY and CDR2 SMNVEV (reference sequence). V was pared by 5 bases and J by 3 bases, with 6 bases of the junction left unmatched. CDR3 size: 14 residues. The CDR3: CASSPRTGNYEQYF. DNA for the CDR3: TGTGCCAGCAGTCCCCGGACAGGGAACTACGAGCAGTACTTC.

The CDR3 is CASSFGGTRNSPLHF. The CDR3 DNA follows: TGTGCCAGCAGTTTCGGGGGGACTAGGAATTCACCCCTCCACTTT. The chain uses TRBV27 and TRBJ1-6; D possibly corresponds to TRBD1 (5 bases). The germline CDR1 and CDR2 sequences are MNHEY and SMNVEV (reference sequence). V lost 3 bases to trimming and J lost 7 bases, with 13 bases between them. The CDR3 covers 15 residues.

This clone was counted a few times. The chain has TRBV11-2 and TRBJ2-1, with 8 bases fitting TRBD2. Germline trimming cut 1 base from V and 2 bases from J; bases unmatched to any gene: 1. The CDR3 is made up of 15 amino acids. CDR1 and CDR2 (germline): SGHAT, FQNNGV. The CDR3 region is CASSLAGGAYNEQFF. The CDR3 DNA sequence: TGTGCCAGCAGCTTAGCGGGGGGGGCCTACAATGAGCAGTTCTTC. Full variable domain (outside the CDR3, taken from reference TRBV11-2 and TRBJ2-1): EAGVAQSPRYKIIEKRQSVAFWCNPISGHATLYWYQQILGQGPKLLIQFQNNGVVDDSQLPKDRFSAERLKGVDSTLKIQPAKLEDSAVYLCASSLAGGAYNEQFFGPGTRLTVL.

The J gene is TRBJ2-2, the V gene TRBV2; possible D gene TRBD1, 6 bases. This CDR3 has 12 amino acids. Germline loops: CDR1 SNHLY, CDR2 FYNNEI. Deletions cut 6 bases from V and 7 bases from J, with 9 bases between. CDR3 bases: TGTGCCAGCAGGCAGGGGTTCGGGGAGCTGTTTTTT. It encodes CASRQGFGELFF.

This chain connects TRBV2 to TRBJ1-5; 8 bases match TRBD1. The V and J ends lost 5 bases and 0 bases, in that order; junction bases with no gene match: 3. Looked up from germline, CDR1 is SNHLY and CDR2 is FYNNEI. This CDR3 is built from 15 residues. The CDR3 DNA is TGTGCCAGCAGTACCGACAGGGGTAGCAATCAGCCCCAGCATTTT. This gives the protein CASSTDRGSNQPQHF.

The gene calls are TRBV2 and TRBJ2-6; 8 nucleotides match TRBD1. The CDR3 totals 14 residues. Germline assignment: CDR1 SNHLY and CDR2 FYNNEI. After removal of 2 bases from V and 11 bases from J, the junction contained 5 bases not matched to a gene. The DNA for the CDR3 is TGTGCCAGCAGTGAAAGCAGGGGGCTAGACGTCCTGACTTTC. It encodes CASSESRGLDVLTF.